This paragraph reports one T cell receptor beta chain. This entry comes from a study of tumor-infiltrating lymphocytes in primary liver carcinoma. Constant-region priming of around 500 ng total RNA yielded TCR beta cDNA. Slightly modified ARM-PCR served as the procedure for the TCR beta libraries. These libraries came from three rounds of nested multiplex PCR. The study ran its first two PCR rounds for about 11 cycles each, using TRBV1-TRBV30 forward primers and a C-beta reverse primer. TCRdb re-called the multiplex PCR reads with MiXCR, one entry per CDR3 protein. The sample contains 310,000 or so distinct CDR3 sequences, more than 55% of which appear only once. Germline assignment: CDR1 SGHAT and CDR2 FQNNGV. The CDR3 runs to 15 residues. The study extracted blood RNA from unsorted whole blood and also extracted germline DNA.

The receptor was isolated from a woman in her 30s with primary liver carcinoma and hepatitis B virus infection. The chain recombines TRBV11-2 with TRBJ2-1; D unresolved. Sequenced: peripheral blood. The CDR3 is CEGSTLVLTYNEQFF. CDR3 bases: TGTGAAGGCAGCACCTTAGTACTGACCTACAATGAGCAGTTCTTC.